A selection of T cell receptor beta chains follows, all from one sample in a study of spatial heterogeneity in lung cancer. TCRdb called the 5' RACE reads again in MiXCR, with one record for every CDR3 protein. The sample holds about 38,000 distinct CDR3 sequences, less than 5.5% seen once. The source material was PBMCs, sampled at surgery. Receptors were obtained from a female donor with early-stage non-small cell lung cancer. Both conserved end residues are part of each CDR3. The order of the fields is V gene, J gene, D gene, clone size, CDR3 protein, CDR3 DNA. The D gene is left open where the match is weak. Size is stated for part of the rows, as once, few or many counts, or as a class when the clone is expanded.

V gene: TRBV7-9; J gene: TRBJ2-7; D gene: NA; clone size: NA; CDR3 protein: CASSLRGESDEQYF; CDR3 DNA: TGTGCCAGCAGCTTAAGGGGGGAGTCCGACGAGCAGTACTTC
V gene: TRBV3-1; J gene: TRBJ1-6; D gene: NA; clone size: few; CDR3 protein: CASSGAYNSPLHF; CDR3 DNA: TGTGCCAGCAGCGGGGCCTATAATTCACCCCTCCACTTT
V gene: TRBV9; J gene: TRBJ1-6; D gene: NA; clone size: many; CDR3 protein: CASSVGNPGNSPLHF; CDR3 DNA: TGTGCCAGCAGCGTAGGAAACCCCGGGAATTCACCCCTCCACTTT
V gene: TRBV20-1; J gene: TRBJ2-5; D gene: NA; clone size: many; CDR3 protein: CSARDRGETQYF; CDR3 DNA: TGCAGTGCTAGAGATCGGGGCGAGACCCAGTACTTC
V gene: TRBV30; J gene: TRBJ2-5; D gene: TRBD2; clone size: many; CDR3 protein: CASSPTSGVQETQYF; CDR3 DNA: TGTGCCTCATCTCCGACTAGCGGGGTACAAGAGACCCAGTACTTC
V gene: TRBV7-9; J gene: TRBJ1-2; D gene: NA; clone size: many; CDR3 protein: CASSRDRANYGYTF; CDR3 DNA: TGTGCCAGCAGCCGTGACAGAGCTAACTATGGCTACACCTTC
V gene: TRBV4-3; J gene: TRBJ1-5; D gene: NA; clone size: many; CDR3 protein: CASSQGGGDLPGQPQHF; CDR3 DNA: TGCGCCAGCAGCCAAGGGGGAGGGGACTTACCGGGTCAGCCCCAGCATTTT
V gene: TRBV29-1; J gene: TRBJ1-2; D gene: NA; clone size: NA; CDR3 protein: CSVRRQGQIGQYGYTF; CDR3 DNA: TGCAGCGTTCGAAGGCAGGGCCAAATCGGGCAGTATGGCTACACCTTC
V gene: TRBV30; J gene: TRBJ2-7; D gene: NA; clone size: few; CDR3 protein: CAWMSSYEQYF; CDR3 DNA: TGTGCCTGGATGTCCTCCTACGAGCAGTACTTC
V gene: TRBV7-2; J gene: TRBJ2-7; D gene: NA; clone size: NA; CDR3 protein: CASSLRTEFSYEQYF; CDR3 DNA: TGTGCCAGCAGCTTAAGGACGGAGTTCTCCTACGAGCAGTACTTC
V gene: TRBV7-3; J gene: TRBJ1-1; D gene: TRBD1; clone size: few; CDR3 protein: CASSSDRGNTEAFF; CDR3 DNA: TGTGCCAGCAGCTCAGACAGGGGGAACACTGAAGCTTTCTTT
V gene: TRBV9; J gene: TRBJ2-5; D gene: TRBD1; clone size: NA; CDR3 protein: CASSVQTGDQETQYF; CDR3 DNA: TGTGCCAGCAGCGTACAGACAGGGGACCAAGAGACCCAGTACTTC
V gene: TRBV7-2; J gene: TRBJ1-2; D gene: NA; clone size: NA; CDR3 protein: CASSLPEGDRGYGYTF; CDR3 DNA: TGTGCCAGCAGCCTACCCGAGGGGGATAGAGGATATGGCTACACCTTC
V gene: TRBV25-1; J gene: TRBJ1-2; D gene: TRBD1; clone size: many; CDR3 protein: CASSTLTGFYGYTF; CDR3 DNA: TGTGCCAGCAGTACCTTGACAGGGTTCTATGGCTACACCTTC
V gene: TRBV3-1; J gene: TRBJ1-1; D gene: TRBD1; clone size: NA; CDR3 protein: CASSQFDRGPNTEAFF; CDR3 DNA: TGTGCCAGCAGCCAATTCGACAGGGGGCCGAACACTGAAGCTTTCTTT
V gene: TRBV2; J gene: TRBJ2-5; D gene: NA; clone size: many; CDR3 protein: CASSEGGPKTQYF; CDR3 DNA: TGTGCCAGCAGTGAAGGGGGGCCCAAGACCCAGTACTTC
V gene: TRBV29-1; J gene: TRBJ2-1; D gene: NA; clone size: many; CDR3 protein: CSVDYSGLYNEQFF; CDR3 DNA: TGCAGCGTTGATTATAGCGGACTCTACAATGAGCAGTTCTTC
V gene: TRBV12-3/TRBV12-4; J gene: TRBJ1-2; D gene: NA; clone size: few; CDR3 protein: CASSLGQRLRYTF; CDR3 DNA: TGTGCCAGCAGTTTAGGACAGAGACTGCGCTACACCTTC
V gene: TRBV5-4; J gene: TRBJ2-1; D gene: TRBD2; clone size: few; CDR3 protein: CASSLDGGADNEQFF; CDR3 DNA: TGTGCCAGCAGCTTGGACGGGGGGGCGGACAATGAGCAGTTCTTC
V gene: TRBV5-1; J gene: TRBJ2-3; D gene: TRBD1; clone size: many; CDR3 protein: CASSLGQDRDTQYF; CDR3 DNA: TGCGCCAGCAGCTTAGGACAGGATCGAGATACGCAGTATTTT
V gene: TRBV4-3; J gene: TRBJ2-5; D gene: NA; clone size: many; CDR3 protein: CASSQDLNQETQYF; CDR3 DNA: TGCGCCAGCAGCCAAGACCTTAACCAAGAGACCCAGTACTTC
V gene: TRBV6-5; J gene: TRBJ2-1; D gene: NA; clone size: many; CDR3 protein: CASSYVGGNEQFF; CDR3 DNA: TGTGCCAGCAGTTACGTGGGGGGCAATGAGCAGTTCTTC
V gene: TRBV20-1; J gene: TRBJ1-5; D gene: NA; clone size: medium-sized; CDR3 protein: CSVSTRGVGQPQHF; CDR3 DNA: TGCAGTGTTTCCACTAGGGGGGTGGGTCAGCCCCAGCATTTT
V gene: TRBV7-9; J gene: TRBJ2-3; D gene: NA; clone size: many; CDR3 protein: CASSLPRGTQYF; CDR3 DNA: TGTGCCAGCAGCTTACCCCGCGGTACGCAGTATTTT
V gene: TRBV29-1; J gene: TRBJ1-4; D gene: TRBD1; clone size: many; CDR3 protein: CSARDSENEKLFF; CDR3 DNA: TGCAGCGCCAGGGACAGCGAAAATGAAAAACTGTTTTTT
V gene: TRBV6-5; J gene: TRBJ2-7; D gene: NA; clone size: many; CDR3 protein: CASSYGRKPYEQYF; CDR3 DNA: TGTGCCAGCAGTTACGGCAGGAAACCCTACGAGCAGTACTTC
V gene: TRBV20-1; J gene: TRBJ2-3; D gene: NA; clone size: many; CDR3 protein: CSARHRDFTSTDTQYF; CDR3 DNA: TGCAGTGCTCGGCACCGGGACTTCACTAGCACAGATACGCAGTATTTT
V gene: TRBV24-1; J gene: TRBJ2-3; D gene: TRBD2; clone size: few; CDR3 protein: CATSASGFTDTQYF; CDR3 DNA: TGTGCCACCAGTGCTAGCGGATTCACAGATACGCAGTATTTT
V gene: TRBV2; J gene: TRBJ1-5; D gene: NA; clone size: many; CDR3 protein: CASRRELGGNQPQHF; CDR3 DNA: TGTGCCAGCAGGAGGGAACTTGGCGGCAATCAGCCCCAGCATTTT
V gene: TRBV5-4; J gene: TRBJ2-7; D gene: NA; clone size: few; CDR3 protein: CASSPRTGSSYEQYF; CDR3 DNA: TGTGCCAGCAGCCCAAGGACGGGGAGCTCCTACGAGCAGTACTTC
V gene: TRBV6-2/TRBV6-3; J gene: TRBJ2-7; D gene: TRBD1; clone size: many; CDR3 protein: CASSFSGTGSSYEQYF; CDR3 DNA: TGTGCCAGCAGTTTCTCCGGGACAGGCAGCTCCTACGAGCAGTACTTC
V gene: TRBV15; J gene: TRBJ2-1; D gene: NA; clone size: many; CDR3 protein: CATSRRGGRVPSSYNEQFF; CDR3 DNA: TGTGCCACCAGCAGGCGGGGCGGCAGGGTCCCGAGCTCCTACAATGAGCAGTTCTTC
V gene: TRBV28; J gene: TRBJ2-7; D gene: NA; clone size: few; CDR3 protein: CASSLSAYEQYF; CDR3 DNA: TGTGCCAGCAGTCTATCCGCCTACGAGCAGTACTTC
V gene: TRBV2; J gene: TRBJ1-6; D gene: NA; clone size: NA; CDR3 protein: CASSENSGINSPLHF; CDR3 DNA: TGTGCCAGCAGTGAAAATTCAGGGATTAATTCACCCCTCCACTTT
V gene: TRBV6-5; J gene: TRBJ1-2; D gene: TRBD1; clone size: many; CDR3 protein: CASRLWTGSEDGYTF; CDR3 DNA: TGTGCCAGCAGGCTCTGGACAGGGAGCGAAGATGGCTACACCTTC
V gene: TRBV5-1; J gene: TRBJ1-1; D gene: NA; clone size: many; CDR3 protein: CASSLTGPSTEAFF; CDR3 DNA: TGCGCCAGCAGCTTGACGGGACCGAGTACTGAAGCTTTCTTT
V gene: TRBV27; J gene: TRBJ1-5; D gene: TRBD1; clone size: NA; CDR3 protein: CASSRDRVSNQPQHF; CDR3 DNA: TGTGCCAGCAGCCGCGACAGGGTTAGCAATCAGCCCCAGCATTTT
V gene: TRBV18; J gene: TRBJ2-7; D gene: TRBD2; clone size: many; CDR3 protein: CASSPTGTSVLYEQYF; CDR3 DNA: TGTGCCAGCTCACCAACGGGGACTAGCGTCCTCTACGAGCAGTACTTC
V gene: TRBV7-3; J gene: TRBJ2-1; D gene: TRBD2; clone size: NA; CDR3 protein: CASSQLAGSYNEQFF; CDR3 DNA: TGTGCCAGCAGCCAGCTAGCGGGCTCCTACAATGAGCAGTTCTTC
V gene: TRBV28; J gene: TRBJ1-2; D gene: TRBD1; clone size: many; CDR3 protein: CASRIGTAGGGYTF; CDR3 DNA: TGTGCCAGCAGGATAGGGACAGCAGGAGGAGGCTACACCTTC
V gene: TRBV3-1; J gene: TRBJ1-2; D gene: NA; clone size: many; CDR3 protein: CASSQAGHYGYTF; CDR3 DNA: TGTGCCAGCAGCCAAGCAGGGCACTATGGCTACACCTTC
V gene: TRBV6-2/TRBV6-3; J gene: TRBJ2-7; D gene: NA; clone size: many; CDR3 protein: CASRLYSGATYEQYF; CDR3 DNA: TGTGCCAGCAGGCTCTACTCCGGGGCGACCTACGAGCAGTACTTC
V gene: TRBV20-1; J gene: TRBJ2-6; D gene: TRBD1; clone size: few; CDR3 protein: CSARDRNSGANVLTF; CDR3 DNA: TGCAGTGCTAGGGACAGGAACTCTGGGGCCAACGTCCTGACTTTC
V gene: TRBV4-3; J gene: TRBJ1-5; D gene: TRBD1; clone size: many; CDR3 protein: CASSQDPTGVQPQHF; CDR3 DNA: TGCGCCAGCAGCCAAGACCCTACAGGGGTTCAGCCCCAGCATTTT
V gene: TRBV6-4; J gene: TRBJ1-1; D gene: NA; clone size: many; CDR3 protein: CASSDSIAGEAFF; CDR3 DNA: TGTGCCAGCAGTGACTCGATAGCAGGGGAAGCTTTCTTT
V gene: TRBV20-1; J gene: TRBJ1-2; D gene: NA; clone size: many; CDR3 protein: CSARPWTQNYGYTF; CDR3 DNA: TGCAGTGCACGCCCCTGGACACAAAACTATGGCTACACCTTC
V gene: TRBV29-1; J gene: TRBJ1-2; D gene: TRBD1; clone size: few; CDR3 protein: CSARGGFGYTF; CDR3 DNA: TGCAGCGCCAGGGGGGGATTCGGCTACACCTTC
V gene: TRBV5-1; J gene: TRBJ2-3; D gene: NA; clone size: many; CDR3 protein: CASSLQRFTDTQYF; CDR3 DNA: TGCGCCAGCAGCTTACAGAGATTCACAGATACGCAGTATTTT
V gene: TRBV19; J gene: TRBJ2-1; D gene: TRBD2; clone size: NA; CDR3 protein: CASSIDHWASGGLISYNEQFF; CDR3 DNA: TGTGCCAGTAGTATAGATCACTGGGCTAGCGGGGGGTTGATCTCCTACAATGAGCAGTTCTTC
V gene: TRBV5-4; J gene: TRBJ1-1; D gene: NA; clone size: few; CDR3 protein: CASSHDGQMNTEAFF; CDR3 DNA: TGTGCCAGCAGCCACGACGGGCAGATGAACACTGAAGCTTTCTTT